This T cell receptor (beta chain) was identified during a study of blood T cells in healthy people across ages. Overall study: When template switching was applied, about one barcoded beta molecule was captured per two T cells.

Study-level points and caveats: The long-lived group displayed more naive CD4+ cells, plus higher diversity, than the aged donors did.

Total RNA was isolated from each sample in quantities of at least 5 micrograms. A note on this clonotype: Its antigen remains unidentified. Since a much larger clone is just one base distant, this may be a read error.

Trimming took off 6 bases at V and 15 bases at J, with 18 bases between the two ends. Per germline, CDR1 MNHEY and CDR2 SVGEGT. The CDR3 is made up of 12 amino acids. The use of a sample-barcoded 5' primer and a J-beta primer mix characterized a second PCR of 7 to 11 cycles. Using its own MiXCR run on the 5' RACE reads, TCRdb lists one record per CDR3 protein. The sample has 800,000 to 950,000 distinct CDR3 sequences, almost 30% seen once. This same sample was also part of a study on T cells of mothers and their children. That investigation notes: It was observed that no persistent microchimeric T cell clones could be detected.

Material: blood. This TCR was sampled from a woman aged 40 to 50 in good health. The chain couples TRBV6-2 or TRBV6-3 to TRBJ2-4, with D unclear. The CDR3 sequence is CASRSRDHELYF. CDR3 coding DNA: TGTGCCAGCAGGTCACGAGACCACGAGCTGTACTTC.